The rows below give T cell receptor beta chains drawn from one sample of a study of shared clonotypes between healthy human individuals. Sequencing used immunoSEQ multiplex PCR; TCRdb keeps in-frame clones, though not all of them. The repertoire holds roughly 590,000 clones, about 95% seen once, with 0.11% in the top ten. The source material was naive CD8+ T cells sorted from blood. Every receptor here comes from a woman aged 25 to 45 in good health. Both conserved end residues are part of each CDR3. The D gene is left open where the match is weak. The size entry is marked missing in some rows and otherwise reads once, few, many or a size class.

CDR3aa	CDR3nt	j_gene	d_gene	abundance	v_gene
CASSLGLAVNTGELFF	TGTGCCAGCAGCCTAGGACTAGCGGTAAACACCGGGGAGCTGTTTTTT	TRBJ2-2	TRBD2	-	TRBV5-4
CASSEAGGRVTEAFF	TGTGCCAGCAGTGAAGCGGGGGGGAGAGTGACTGAAGCTTTCTTT	TRBJ1-1	-	-	TRBV2
CASSLGPGRAGTDTQYF	TGTGCCAGCAGCCTAGGGCCCGGGAGGGCCGGCACAGATACGCAGTATTTT	TRBJ2-3	TRBD2	once	TRBV7-9
CASSLGQEQYF	TGTGCCAGCAGCTTAGGACAGGAGCAGTACTTC	TRBJ2-7	-	-	TRBV7-8
CASSSPSVPGYTF	TGTGCCAGCAGTTCTCCATCGGTTCCTGGCTACACCTTC	TRBJ1-2	-	-	TRBV27
CATSGVQETQYF	TGTGCCACAAGCGGGGTACAAGAGACCCAGTACTTC	TRBJ2-5	TRBD2	-	TRBV6-5
CASSQRHDRGDSQPQHF	TGCGCCAGCAGCCAAAGACATGACAGGGGGGACAGCCAGCCCCAGCATTTT	TRBJ1-5	TRBD1	-	TRBV4-1
CASSLIPIQETQYF	TGTGCCAGCAGCTTGATCCCGATCCAAGAGACCCAGTACTTC	TRBJ2-5	-	-	TRBV5-8
CASSLLAGGLNTQYF	TGTGCCAGCAGCTTATTAGCGGGAGGGTTGAATACGCAGTATTTT	TRBJ2-3	TRBD2	-	TRBV11-1
CASRPDDAETQYF	TGTGCCAGCCGCCCGGATGACGCGGAGACCCAGTACTTC	TRBJ2-5	-	-	TRBV9
CASSVALDTPLNEQFF	TGTGCCAGCAGCGTAGCTTTGGACACCCCCCTCAATGAGCAGTTCTTC	TRBJ2-1	-	-	TRBV9
CASSQDTDSSDLSNEQFF	TGTGCCAGCAGCCAAGATACTGATTCTAGCGACCTTTCTAATGAGCAGTTCTTC	TRBJ2-1	-	once	TRBV14
CTTPPWNTEAFF	TGTACAACGCCCCCTTGGAACACTGAAGCTTTCTTT	TRBJ1-1	-	-	TRBV2
CSVEGVREASSYNEQFF	TGCAGCGTTGAGGGGGTCAGAGAGGCCAGCTCCTACAATGAGCAGTTCTTC	TRBJ2-1	-	-	TRBV29-1
CASSLGPAPSSYNEQFF	TGTGCCAGCAGCTTAGGCCCGGCCCCAAGCTCCTACAATGAGCAGTTCTTC	TRBJ2-1	-	-	TRBV11-2
CASSEAGGGTETQYF	TGTGCCAGCAGTGAAGCTGGCGGGGGGACGGAGACCCAGTACTTC	TRBJ2-5	TRBD2	-	TRBV6-1
CATGGTSGNNEQFF	TGTGCCACAGGGGGGACTAGCGGGAACAATGAGCAGTTCTTC	TRBJ2-1	TRBD2	-	TRBV7-9
CASSQGGRELFF	TGCGCCAGCAGCCAAGGTGGGAGGGAGCTGTTTTTT	TRBJ2-2	-	-	TRBV4-1
CASSPGGGNTDTQYF	TGTGCCAGCAGCCCCGGGGGCGGAAACACAGATACGCAGTATTTT	TRBJ2-3	-	-	TRBV7-6
CASSSDSVNQPQHF	TGTGCCAGCAGTTCTGACAGCGTCAATCAGCCCCAGCATTTT	TRBJ1-5	-	-	TRBV7-9
CASSSMGTGDYEQYF	TGTGCCAGCAGTTCCATGGGGACAGGAGACTACGAGCAGTACTTC	TRBJ2-7	TRBD1	-	TRBV27
CASSLRGSGPFDTQYF	TGTGCCAGCAGCTTAAGGGGCTCCGGACCGTTCGATACGCAGTATTTT	TRBJ2-3	-	-	TRBV7-2
CASSEGHASSYEQYF	TGTGCCAGTAGCGAAGGACATGCGAGCTCCTACGAGCAGTACTTC	TRBJ2-7	-	few	TRBV19
CASSLATGTYNEQFF	TGTGCCAGCAGCCTAGCGACAGGGACCTACAATGAGCAGTTCTTC	TRBJ2-1	-	-	TRBV5-4
CSARDIEAFF	TGCAGTGCCCGGGACATTGAAGCTTTCTTT	TRBJ1-1	-	few	TRBV20-1
CASTMTVYEQYF	TGTGCCAGCACCATGACAGTCTACGAGCAGTACTTC	TRBJ2-7	-	-	TRBV11-2
CSARDSGWGYF	TGCAGTGCTAGAGATTCTGGCTGGGGGTATTTT	TRBJ2-3	-	-	TRBV20-1